Below are 5 T cell receptor beta chains sequenced from a single sample in a study of T-cell reconstitution after alpha-beta-depleted transplantation in children. Unique molecular identifiers were built into the TCRbeta library. TCRdb passed the PCR reads through MiXCR, listing each CDR3 protein once. The table records about 270,000 distinct CDR3 sequences, 9.9% of them present only once. Material: PBMCs from the stem cell graft donor, obtained from the stem cell graft. The receptors come from a human donor who donated a stem cell graft to a child with SCID.

This clonotype was observed at least ten times. This chain joins TRBV10-3 and TRBJ2-1; the match to TRBD1 covers 8 bases. Germline V CDR1 and CDR2: ENHRY, SYGVKD. This CDR3 is built from 15 residues. V gave up 4 bases and J gave up 4 bases; unmatched junction bases: 6. The CDR3 loop is CAISGTGLGYNEQFF. CDR3 coding DNA: TGTGCCATCAGTGGGACAGGGCTTGGGTACAATGAGCAGTTCTTC.

This chain connects TRBV19 to TRBJ1-1; no definite D call. The V end lost 4 bases, the J end lost 6 bases, and 12 bases lay between the germline ends. The CDR3 runs 13 residues. Germline CDR1 and CDR2: LNHDA and SQIVND (reference sequence). CDR3 region: CASSTPASPEAFF. CDR3 sequence (DNA): TGTGCCAGTAGTACCCCAGCAAGTCCTGAAGCTTTCTTT.

This clonotype occurred a few times. V gene TRBV5-1 combines with J gene TRBJ2-3; 8 bases agree with TRBD2. The CDR3 spans 16 residues. From germline, CDR1 is SGHRS and CDR2 YFSETQ. Unmatched junction bases numbered 5, after V lost 0 bases and J lost 2 bases. DNA for the CDR3: TGCGCCAGCAGCTTGGTAGTTAGCGGGGTCACAGATACGCAGTATTTT. Translation gives CASSLVVSGVTDTQYF.

This clonotype was counted a few times. The chain uses TRBV2 and TRBJ1-2, with D unresolved. Germline values: CDR1 SNHLY, CDR2 FYNNEI. The V and J ends lost 1 base and 5 bases respectively, with 14 bases between them. The CDR3 loop spans 15 amino acids. This chain's CDR3 is CASSEGRVLSYGYTF. CDR3 sequence (DNA): TGTGCCAGCAGTGAAGGGAGGGTACTATCTTATGGCTACACCTTC.

This clonotype has just a few counts. The rearrangement joins TRBV25-1 to TRBJ2-2; D call uncertain. CDR3 size: 15 residues. CDR1 is MGHDK, CDR2 SYGVNS, per germline. The V gene lost 1 base and the J gene lost 4 bases, with 10 bases spanning the gap. The DNA of the CDR3 is TGTGCCAGCAGTGAATCAAGGGTTGGCACCGGGGAGCTGTTTTTT. It is translated as CASSESRVGTGELFF.